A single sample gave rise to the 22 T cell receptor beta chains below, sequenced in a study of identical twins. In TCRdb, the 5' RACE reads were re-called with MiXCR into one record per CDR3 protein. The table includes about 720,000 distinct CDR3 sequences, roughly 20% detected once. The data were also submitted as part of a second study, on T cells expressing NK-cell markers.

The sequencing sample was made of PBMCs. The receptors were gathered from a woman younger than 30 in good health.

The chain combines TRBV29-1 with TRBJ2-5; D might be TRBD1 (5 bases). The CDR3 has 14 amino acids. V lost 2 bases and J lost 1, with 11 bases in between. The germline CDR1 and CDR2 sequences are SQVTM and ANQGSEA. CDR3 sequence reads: CSVESGYAQETQYF. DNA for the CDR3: TGCAGCGTTGAATCAGGGTATGCCCAAGAGACCCAGTACTTC.

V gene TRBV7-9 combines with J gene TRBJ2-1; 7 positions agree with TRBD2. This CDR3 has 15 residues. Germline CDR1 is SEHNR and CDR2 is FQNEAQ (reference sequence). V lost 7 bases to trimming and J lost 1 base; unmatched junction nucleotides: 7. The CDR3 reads CASKAGVGSYNEQFF. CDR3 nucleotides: TGTGCCAGCAAGGCGGGAGTCGGTTCCTACAATGAGCAGTTCTTC.

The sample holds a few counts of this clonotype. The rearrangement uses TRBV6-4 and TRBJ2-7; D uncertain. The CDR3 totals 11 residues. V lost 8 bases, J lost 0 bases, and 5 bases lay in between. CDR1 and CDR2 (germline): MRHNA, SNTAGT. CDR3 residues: CASPLSYEQYF. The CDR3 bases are TGTGCCAGCCCTCTCTCCTACGAGCAGTACTTC.

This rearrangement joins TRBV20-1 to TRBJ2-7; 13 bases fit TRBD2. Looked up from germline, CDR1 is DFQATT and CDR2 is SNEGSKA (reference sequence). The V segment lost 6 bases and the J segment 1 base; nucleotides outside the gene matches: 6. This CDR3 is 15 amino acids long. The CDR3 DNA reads TGCAGTGCAAGGACTAGCGGGGGACGATCCTACGAGCAGTACTTC. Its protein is CSARTSGGRSYEQYF.

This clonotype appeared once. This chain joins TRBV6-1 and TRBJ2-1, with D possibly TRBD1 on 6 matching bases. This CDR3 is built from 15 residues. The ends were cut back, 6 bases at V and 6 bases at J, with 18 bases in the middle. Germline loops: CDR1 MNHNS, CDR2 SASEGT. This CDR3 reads CASRSPGVGGNEQFF. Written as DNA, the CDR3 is TGTGCCAGCAGATCCCCTGGGGTAGGGGGCAATGAGCAGTTCTTC.

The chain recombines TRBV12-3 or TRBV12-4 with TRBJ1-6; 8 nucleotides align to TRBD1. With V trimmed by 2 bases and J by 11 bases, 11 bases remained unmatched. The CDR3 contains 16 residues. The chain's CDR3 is CASSLSTNRGSAPLHF. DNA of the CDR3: TGTGCCAGCAGTTTATCCACCAACAGGGGGTCGGCACCCCTCCACTTT.

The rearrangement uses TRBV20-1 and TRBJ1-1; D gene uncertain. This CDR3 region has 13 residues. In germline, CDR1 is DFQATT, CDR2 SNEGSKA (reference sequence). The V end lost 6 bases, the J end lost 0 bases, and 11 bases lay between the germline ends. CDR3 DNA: TGCAGTGCAGCGGCGGAGATGAACACTGAAGCTTTCTTT. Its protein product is CSAAAEMNTEAFF.

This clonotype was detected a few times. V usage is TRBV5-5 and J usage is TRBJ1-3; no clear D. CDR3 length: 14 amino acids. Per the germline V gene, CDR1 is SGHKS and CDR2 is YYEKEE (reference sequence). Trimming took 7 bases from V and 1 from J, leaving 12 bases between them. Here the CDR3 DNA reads TGTGCCAGCCTCCGACGGGAGTCTGGAAACACCATATATTTT. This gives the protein CASLRRESGNTIYF.

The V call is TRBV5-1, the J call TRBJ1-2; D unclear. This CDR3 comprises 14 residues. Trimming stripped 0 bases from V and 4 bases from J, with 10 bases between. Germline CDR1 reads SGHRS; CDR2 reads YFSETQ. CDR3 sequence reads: CASSLVTASYGYTF. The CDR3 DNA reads TGCGCCAGCAGCTTGGTGACCGCTAGCTATGGCTACACCTTC.

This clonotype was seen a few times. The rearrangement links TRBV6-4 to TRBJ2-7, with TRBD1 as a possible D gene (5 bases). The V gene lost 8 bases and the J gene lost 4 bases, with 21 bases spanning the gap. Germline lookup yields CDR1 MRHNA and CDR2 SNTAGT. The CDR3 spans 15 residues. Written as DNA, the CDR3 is TGTGCCAGCCGAAGGGGTTGGGCAGGCGGTTACGAGCAGTACTTC. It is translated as CASRRGWAGGYEQYF.

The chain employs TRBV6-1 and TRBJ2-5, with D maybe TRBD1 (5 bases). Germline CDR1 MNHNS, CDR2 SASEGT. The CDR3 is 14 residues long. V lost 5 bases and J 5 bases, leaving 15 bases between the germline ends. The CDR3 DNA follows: TGTGCCAGCAGTCTTCAAAGGGGCCGGGAGACCCAGTACTTC. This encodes CASSLQRGRETQYF.

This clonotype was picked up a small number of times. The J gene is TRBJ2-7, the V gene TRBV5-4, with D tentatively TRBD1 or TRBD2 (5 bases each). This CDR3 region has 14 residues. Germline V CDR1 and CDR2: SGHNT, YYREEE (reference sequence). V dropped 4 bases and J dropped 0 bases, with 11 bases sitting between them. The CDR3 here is CASSTGPGSYEQYF. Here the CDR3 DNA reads TGTGCCAGCAGCACGGGACCCGGCTCCTACGAGCAGTACTTC.

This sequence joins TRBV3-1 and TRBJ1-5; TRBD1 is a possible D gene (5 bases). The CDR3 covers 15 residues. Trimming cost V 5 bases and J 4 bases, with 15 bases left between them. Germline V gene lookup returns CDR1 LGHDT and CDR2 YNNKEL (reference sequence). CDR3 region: CASSGGHSSNQPQHF. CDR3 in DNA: TGTGCCAGCAGCGGCGGACACAGTTCGAATCAGCCCCAGCATTTT. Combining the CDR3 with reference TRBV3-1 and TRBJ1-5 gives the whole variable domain DTAVSQTPKYLVTQMGNDKSIKCEQNLGHDTMYWYKQDSKKFLKIMFSYNNKELIINETVPNRFSPKSPDKAHLNLHINSLELGDSAVYFCASSGGHSSNQPQHFGDGTRLSIL.

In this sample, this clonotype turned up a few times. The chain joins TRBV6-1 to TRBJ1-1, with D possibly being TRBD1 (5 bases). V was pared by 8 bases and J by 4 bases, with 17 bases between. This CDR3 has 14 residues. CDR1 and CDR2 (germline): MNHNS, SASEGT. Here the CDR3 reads CASFSRDSRTEAFF. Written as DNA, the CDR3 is TGTGCCAGCTTTAGTAGAGACAGCCGCACTGAAGCTTTCTTT.

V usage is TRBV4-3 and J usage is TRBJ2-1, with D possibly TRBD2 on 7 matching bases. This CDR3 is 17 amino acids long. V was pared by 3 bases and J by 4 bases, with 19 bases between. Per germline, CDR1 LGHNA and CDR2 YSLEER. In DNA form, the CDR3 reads TGCGCCAGCAGCCAGGCAGAGGGGGGGCGAGGATACAATGAGCAGTTCTTC. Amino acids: CASSQAEGGRGYNEQFF.

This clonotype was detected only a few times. The CDR3 sequence is CASSPGGFGETQYF. The DNA for the CDR3 is TGTGCCAGCAGCCCAGGGGGCTTCGGGGAGACCCAGTACTTC. This chain connects TRBV28 to TRBJ2-5, with 8 bases matching TRBD1. The CDR3 runs to 14 residues. V shed 6 bases and J 5 bases; nucleotides not matched to a gene: 8. Germline V gene sequence: CDR1 MDHEN, CDR2 SYDVKM.

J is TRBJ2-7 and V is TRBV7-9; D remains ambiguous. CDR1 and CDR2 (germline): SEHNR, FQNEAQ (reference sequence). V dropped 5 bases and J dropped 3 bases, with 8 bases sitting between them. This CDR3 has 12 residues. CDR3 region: CASSPWGYEQYF. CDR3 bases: TGTGCCAGCAGCCCCTGGGGCTACGAGCAGTACTTC.

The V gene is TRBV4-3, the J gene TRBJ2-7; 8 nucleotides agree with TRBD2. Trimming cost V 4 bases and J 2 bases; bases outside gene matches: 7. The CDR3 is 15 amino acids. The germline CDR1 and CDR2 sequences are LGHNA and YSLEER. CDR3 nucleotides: TGCGCCAGCAGCCCTGGACTAGCTCCCGCCTACGAGCAGTACTTC. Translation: CASSPGLAPAYEQYF.

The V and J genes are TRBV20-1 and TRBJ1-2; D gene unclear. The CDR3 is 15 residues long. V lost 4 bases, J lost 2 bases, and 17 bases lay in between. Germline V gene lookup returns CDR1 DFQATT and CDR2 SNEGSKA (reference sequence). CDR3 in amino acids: CSAIDGSTGNYGYTF. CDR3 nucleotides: TGCAGTGCTATAGATGGGTCAACCGGGAACTATGGCTACACCTTC.

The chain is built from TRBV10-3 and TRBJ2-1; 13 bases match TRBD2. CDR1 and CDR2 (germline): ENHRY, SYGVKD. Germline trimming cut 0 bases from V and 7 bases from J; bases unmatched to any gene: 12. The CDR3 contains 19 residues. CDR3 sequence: CAISESLAGGGPSGNEQFF. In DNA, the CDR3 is TGTGCCATCAGTGAGTCACTAGCGGGAGGGGGTCCCTCTGGGAATGAGCAGTTCTTC.

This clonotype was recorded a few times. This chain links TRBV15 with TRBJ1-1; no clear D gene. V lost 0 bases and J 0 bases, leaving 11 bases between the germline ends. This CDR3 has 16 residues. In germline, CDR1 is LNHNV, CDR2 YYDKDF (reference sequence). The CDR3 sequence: CATSRDHTRMNTEAFF. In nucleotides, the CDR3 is TGTGCCACCAGCAGAGATCACACCAGAATGAACACTGAAGCTTTCTTT.

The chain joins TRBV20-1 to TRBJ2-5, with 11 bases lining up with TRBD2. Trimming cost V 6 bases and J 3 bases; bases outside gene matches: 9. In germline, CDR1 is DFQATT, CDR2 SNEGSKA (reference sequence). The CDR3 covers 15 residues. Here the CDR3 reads CSAQKLAGVKETQYF. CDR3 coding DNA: TGCAGTGCACAGAAACTAGCGGGAGTTAAAGAGACCCAGTACTTC.